Listed below are T cell receptor beta chains from one sample, sequenced in a study of cytomegalovirus exposure and HLA in healthy donors. Sequenced by immunoSEQ multiplex PCR; TCRdb stores in-frame clones only, minus some. The sample has 110,000 to 150,000 clones; around four fifths are singletons. The source material was PBMCs. The receptors stem from a boy aged 2-15 years in good health and CMV-seronegative. Both conserved end residues are part of each CDR3. Fields, in order: D gene, clone size, J gene, V gene, CDR3 DNA, CDR3 protein. The D gene is left open where the match is weak. Rows give clone size only sometimes, using once, few, many, or a class for an expanded clone.

>TRBD1|NA|TRBJ1-4|TRBV15
TGTGCCACCAGCCGCCAACGGACAGGAAATGAAAAACTGTTTTTT
CATSRQRTGNEKLFF
>TRBD1|NA|TRBJ1-1|TRBV5-1
TGCGCCAGCAGCCGATGGGACAGGGGCACGTACACTGAAGCTTTCTTT
CASSRWDRGTYTEAFF
>TRBD2|NA|TRBJ2-3|TRBV6-1
TGTGCCAGCAGTGAAGGGGGTCAGTCTAGCGGGAGCACAGATACGCAGTATTTT
CASSEGGQSSGSTDTQYF
>TRBD2|NA|TRBJ2-1|TRBV5-5
TGTGCCAGCAGCCGGGAGCGGGATCAGCCCTACAATGAGCAGTTCTTC
CASSRERDQPYNEQFF
>TRBD1|NA|TRBJ1-5|TRBV28
TGTGCCAGCAGTTTACTTCGCGGACAGGGGCTGGGCAATCAGCCCCAGCATTTT
CASSLLRGQGLGNQPQHF
>NA|NA|TRBJ1-1|TRBV28
TGTGCCAGCAGTTCTGTGAACACTGAAGCTTTCTTT
CASSSVNTEAFF
>NA|NA|TRBJ2-5|TRBV6-5
TGTGCCAGCACCCAACTAGAGACCCAGTACTTC
CASTQLETQYF
>NA|many|TRBJ1-2|TRBV4-1
TGCGCCAGCAGCCAAGGGCGGGGTGGGGGCTATGGCTACACCTTC
CASSQGRGGGYGYTF
>TRBD2|NA|TRBJ2-1|TRBV7-9
TGTGCCACCAAGCAGGGGGGACTAGCGTACAATGAGCAGTTCTTC
CATKQGGLAYNEQFF
>NA|NA|TRBJ1-5|TRBV6-5
TGTGCCAGCCGGGAAGGGAATCAGCCCCAGCATTTT
CASREGNQPQHF
>NA|NA|TRBJ1-1|TRBV2
TGTGCCAGCAGTTGGAGGTTGACGAACACTGAAGCTTTCTTT
CASSWRLTNTEAFF
>TRBD1|NA|TRBJ1-6|TRBV7-2
TGTGCCAGCAGCCTAGGGACAGGGGGCGCAGGCCTTAATTCACCCCTCCACTTT
CASSLGTGGAGLNSPLHF
>TRBD1|once|TRBJ1-5|TRBV10-2
TGCGCCAGCAGGGGAACAGGGGCGATCCAGCCCCAGCATTTT
CASRGTGAIQPQHF
>NA|NA|TRBJ2-1|TRBV12-5
TGTGCTAGTGGTTTCGCGGAGCACTACAATGAGCAGTTCTTC
CASGFAEHYNEQFF
>NA|NA|TRBJ2-5|TRBV7-8
TGTGCCAGCAGCTTATCACGGAGTAGGGAGACCCAGTACTTC
CASSLSRSRETQYF
>NA|NA|TRBJ1-3|TRBV5-1
TGCGCCAGCAGCTTGCAACAGCTCACCTCTGGAAACACCATATATTTT
CASSLQQLTSGNTIYF
>NA|NA|TRBJ2-1|TRBV5-8
TGTGCCAGCATCGGAGGACCAGACTACAATGAGCAGTTCTTC
CASIGGPDYNEQFF
>TRBD1|once|TRBJ2-3|TRBV7-2
TGTGCCAGCAGTTCAAAGGACAGGCCCAGGGATACGCAGTATTTT
CASSSKDRPRDTQYF
>TRBD2|NA|TRBJ2-3|TRBV5-1
TGCGCCAGCAGCTTACTAAGCGGGAGTCTACAAGATACGCAGTATTTT
CASSLLSGSLQDTQYF
>TRBD2|once|TRBJ2-3|TRBV9
TGTGCCAGCAGCGTTCGGACTAGTGATACGCAGTATTTT
CASSVRTSDTQYF
>TRBD2|NA|TRBJ2-1|TRBV6-6
TGTGCCAGCAGTTACCCGGGGGGGCTTAGGAATGAGCAGTTCTTC
CASSYPGGLRNEQFF
>TRBD1|NA|TRBJ2-1|TRBV6-1
TGTGCCAGCAGTGAAGGGGTCAGGGGGCTGGTCTGGTACAATGAGCAGTTCTTC
CASSEGVRGLVWYNEQFF
>NA|NA|TRBJ2-7|TRBV4-1
TGCGCCAGCAGCCAAGTCGGCGGGCAACGTTCCTACGAGCAGTACTTC
CASSQVGGQRSYEQYF
>NA|NA|TRBJ2-7|TRBV5-1
TGCGCCAGCAGCTCCGACACCTACGAGCAGTACTTC
CASSSDTYEQYF
>TRBD1|NA|TRBJ1-4|TRBV29-1
TGCAGCGTGAGCACAGGGGCTAGTGAAGAAAAACTGTTTTTT
CSVSTGASEEKLFF
>NA|NA|TRBJ2-7|TRBV7-2
TGTGCCAGCAGCTTAGCCAACGGCTACGAGCAGTACTTC
CASSLANGYEQYF
>TRBD2|NA|TRBJ2-7|TRBV2
TGTGCCAGCAGTGAAAGCGGGACGTACGAGCAGTACTTC
CASSESGTYEQYF
>TRBD2|once|TRBJ2-3|TRBV19
TGTGCCAGTAGTATAAGACTAGCGGTCGATACGCAGTATTTT
CASSIRLAVDTQYF
>TRBD2|NA|TRBJ2-5|TRBV9
TGTGCCAGCAGCGTGACTAGCGGTCCACAAGAGACCCAGTACTTC
CASSVTSGPQETQYF
>TRBD1|NA|TRBJ2-2|TRBV27
TGTGCCAGCAGCACGACGACAGGGGATATGGGGACCGGGGAGCTGTTTTTT
CASSTTTGDMGTGELFF
>NA|NA|TRBJ2-7|TRBV14
TGTGCCAGCAGCCAGTTAAGAAAGGGGGAGCAGTACTTC
CASSQLRKGEQYF
>NA|NA|TRBJ1-5|TRBV21-1
TGTGCCAGCAAAGGTTGTCGGGACAGGAATCAGCCCCAGCATTTT
CASKGCRDRNQPQHF
>TRBD2|NA|TRBJ2-2|TRBV27
TGTGCCAGCAGTGAAGTAGCGGGACGCAAGGGCGGGGAGCTGTTTTTT
CASSEVAGRKGGELFF
>TRBD2|NA|TRBJ2-2|TRBV7-2
TGTGCCAGCAGCGGGACTACCCTGTTGACCGGGGAGCTGTTTTTT
CASSGTTLLTGELFF
>NA|NA|TRBJ1-1|TRBV4-1
TGCGCCAGCAGCATTCGCGGGGAGGCTACTGAAGCTTTCTTT
CASSIRGEATEAFF
>TRBD1|NA|TRBJ2-7|TRBV6-1
TGTGCCAGCACAGGGGGACAGGGGTTACGCGAGCAGTACTTC
CASTGGQGLREQYF
>NA|NA|TRBJ1-4|TRBV4-3
TGCGCCAGCAGCCGGGCGGTCCCGACAGGCCAGGGGGAAAAACTGTTTTTT
CASSRAVPTGQGEKLFF
>TRBD1|NA|TRBJ1-2|TRBV25-1
TGTGCCAGCAGTGAGCGGCAGGGGGTTGGCTACACCTTC
CASSERQGVGYTF
>NA|NA|TRBJ2-5|TRBV15
TGTGCCACCAGCAGAGATCTGCTTGGTGACCGGCAGGAAGAGACCCAGTACTTC
CATSRDLLGDRQEETQYF
>NA|NA|TRBJ2-1|TRBV4-3
TGCGCCAGCAGCCAAGATACTCAGCGGTACAACTCCTACAATGAGCAGTTCTTC
CASSQDTQRYNSYNEQFF